The TCR beta chain under discussion was sequenced for a study of blood T cell repertoires in COVID-19. In the study overall: The origin of the acute and convalescent COVID-19 samples was the United States, Italy and Spain. The analysed material was cDNA or gDNA that came from T cells, B-cell-depleted T cells, or PBMCs.

Authors' processing steps: Using reference gene primer amplification, nucleated cell counts were estimated. Produced via immunoSEQ multiplex PCR; TCRdb's table is partial and in-frame only. That table is the source of V, J and clone size, and D and trimming were worked out from the DNA. The table includes 100,000 to 150,000 clones, roughly 79% detected once. The source of this sequence is a human donor in a cohort sampled during active COVID-19. Sequenced sample: peripheral blood.

Here the CDR3 reads CASSFGLETGELFF. The CDR3 DNA sequence: TGTGCCAGCAGCTTTGGACTAGAGACCGGGGAGCTGTTTTTT. The chain carries TRBV11-3 and TRBJ2-2; TRBD2 aligns across 7 bases. The V gene end was trimmed by 3 bases and the J gene end by 5 bases; junction bases not matched to a gene: 3. The CDR3 length is 14 residues. Looked up from germline, CDR1 is SGHNT and CDR2 is YENEEA.